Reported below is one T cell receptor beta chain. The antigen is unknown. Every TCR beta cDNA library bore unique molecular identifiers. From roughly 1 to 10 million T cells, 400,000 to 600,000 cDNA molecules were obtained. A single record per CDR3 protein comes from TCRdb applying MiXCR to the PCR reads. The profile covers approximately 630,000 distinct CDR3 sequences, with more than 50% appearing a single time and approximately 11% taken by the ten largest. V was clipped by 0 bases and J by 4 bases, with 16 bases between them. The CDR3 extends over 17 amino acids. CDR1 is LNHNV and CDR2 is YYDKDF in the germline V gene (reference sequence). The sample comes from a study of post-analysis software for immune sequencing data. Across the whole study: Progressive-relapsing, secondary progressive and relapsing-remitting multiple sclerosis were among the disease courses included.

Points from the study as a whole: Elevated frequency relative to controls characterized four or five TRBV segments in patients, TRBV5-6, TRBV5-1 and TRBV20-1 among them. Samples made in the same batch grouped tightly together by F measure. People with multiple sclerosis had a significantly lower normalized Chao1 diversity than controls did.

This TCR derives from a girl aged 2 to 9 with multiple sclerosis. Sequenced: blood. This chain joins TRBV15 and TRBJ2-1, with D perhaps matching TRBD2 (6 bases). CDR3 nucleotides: TGTGCCACCAGCAGAGATAAAGGAGGGGAACTATACAATGAGCAGTTCTTC. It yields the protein CATSRDKGGELYNEQFF. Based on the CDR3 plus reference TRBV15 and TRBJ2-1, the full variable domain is DAMVIQNPRYQVTQFGKPVTLSCSQTLNHNVMYWYQQKSSQAPKLLFHYYDKDFNNEADTPDNFQSRRPNTSFCFLDIRSPGLGDTAMYLCATSRDKGGELYNEQFFGPGTRLTVL.